The 12 T cell receptor beta chains reported below all come from one sample, sequenced in a study of tissue T cells after allogeneic stem cell transplantation. TCRdb's copy holds only in-frame clones and misses some; the assay was immunoSEQ multiplex PCR. The sample holds some 3,500 clones, roughly 49% seen once. Regarding time point: mouse harvest day 14 after allogeneic transplant. Each mouse received 10^7 T-cell-depleted marrow cells plus 10^6 splenic CD5+ T cells by tail vein. The sequenced material came from gut tissue. Source of these receptors: a female BALB/c mouse given C57BL/6 T cells with graft-versus-host disease after an allogeneic hematopoietic cell transplant.

As concerns this clone: Germline and genes: mouse. The read ends 1 residue shy of where the CDR3 ends; the end is completed using the germline J gene. V usage is TRBV31 and J usage is TRBJ1-1; D is ambiguous. The CDR3 has 13 amino acids. V was trimmed by 3 bases and J by 1 base, leaving 9 bases between them. The germline gives CDR1 GKSSPN, CDR2 SITVG. This chain's CDR3 is CAWSQGWNTEVFF. CDR3 bases read: TGTGCCTGGAGCCAAGGGTGGAACACAGAAGTCTTC.

Note on this clone: Here the gene names and germline are mouse. The read halts 1 residue ahead of the CDR3 end, with the missing end drawn from the germline J gene. J is TRBJ2-5 and V is TRBV23. Germline V gene lookup returns CDR1 KGHTA and CDR2 FQNQQP. The CDR3 is 14 residues long. The covered CDR3 bases are TGCTCCAGCAGTCACCGGACCAACCAAGACACCCAGTAC. Translating it yields CSSSHRTNQDTQY. The complete CDR3 protein is CSSSHRTNQDTQYF.

In its sample, this clone is large. Germline and genes: mouse. The CDR3 is cut off 1 residue early in the read; its end comes from the germline J gene. This chain links TRBV23 with TRBJ1-4; the table gives TRBD1 as D, unverified against the DNA. Per the germline V gene, CDR1 is KGHTA and CDR2 is FQNQQP. The CDR3 contains 14 residues. The CDR3 is CSSSLGQTNERLFF. The sequenced CDR3 bases are TGCTCCAGCAGTCTGGGACAGACCAACGAAAGATTATTT.

Note on this clone: Any gene name here is a mouse gene name. The CDR3 end is not reached by the read, which stops 1 residue before it; the germline J gene fills it in. This sequence joins TRBV26 and TRBJ1-1, with a weak D call TRBD1 (5 bases). The CDR3 has 13 residues. Germline loops: CDR1 KGHPV, CDR2 FQNQEV (reference sequence). Trimming cost V 6 bases and J 3 bases, with 11 bases left between them. CDR3 DNA (partial): TGTGCCAGCAGGGGACGGGGAGACACAGAAGTCTTC. Translated, it gives CASRGRGDTEVF. The full CDR3 is CASRGRGDTEVFF.

This clone has only a few counts. The gene names given are mouse names. The read halts 1 residue ahead of the CDR3 end, with the missing end drawn from the germline J gene. The chain links TRBV5 to TRBJ2-4, with D maybe TRBD2 (6 bases). CDR1 and CDR2 from the germline V gene are LGHNA and YNLKQL (reference sequence). There are 15 residues in the CDR3. Trimming took off 0 bases at V and 0 bases at J, with 7 bases between the two ends. The CDR3 bases that were read are TGTGCCAGCAGCCAAGAGTGGGGGAGTCAAAACACCTTGTAC. It specifies CASSQEWGSQNTLY. The CDR3, in full, reads CASSQEWGSQNTLYF.

This clone was seen a few times. Here the gene names and germline are mouse. The sequence runs out 1 residue before the end of the CDR3; the remainder is reconstructed from the germline J gene. V gene TRBV13-3 combines with J gene TRBJ2-5; D might be TRBD2 (7 bases). The V and J ends lost 0 bases and 7 bases respectively, with 12 bases between them. This CDR3 has 14 residues. Germline V gives CDR1 NNHDY, CDR2 SYVADS. CDR3 DNA, as far as it was read: TGTGCCAGCAGTGATGCAAGGGGGGGGAACACCCAGTAC. It yields the protein CASSDARGGNTQY. From start to end, the CDR3 is CASSDARGGNTQYF.

Sample share makes this clone medium-sized. Gene and germline names: mouse. With the read ending 1 residue before the CDR3 end, the germline J gene is used to fill in that end. The chain uses TRBV15 and TRBJ2-7; 11 bases map to TRBD1. V trimming: 2 bases; J trimming: 4 bases; junction bases outside the gene matches: 4. This CDR3 has 15 residues. Germline CDR1 and CDR2: SGHND and FRSKSL. The CDR3 DNA, read in part, is TGTGCCAGCAGTTTATCCGGGACAGGGGGATATGAACAGTAC. Protein sequence: CASSLSGTGGYEQY. The whole CDR3 region reads CASSLSGTGGYEQYF. Filled out from reference TRBV15 and TRBJ2-7, the complete variable domain reads DAGVTQTPRHEVAEKGQTIILKCEPVSGHNDLFWYRQTKIQGLELLSYFRSKSLMEDGGAFKDRFKAEMLNSSFSTLKIQPTEPKDSAVYLCASSLSGTGGYEQYFGPGTRLTVL.

Concerning this clone itself: Mouse gene names and germline throughout. The covered CDR3 bases are TGCTCCAGCAGTCAACCCCGGGACAACCAAGACACCCAGTAC. It yields the protein CSSSQPRDNQDTQY. The whole CDR3 protein is CSSSQPRDNQDTQYF. This chain connects TRBV23 to TRBJ2-5. Sequencing ends 1 residue short of the CDR3 end; the germline J gene provides the rest. This CDR3 is 15 amino acids long. CDR1 is KGHTA, CDR2 FQNQQP, per germline.

About this clone itself: Gene names and germline match the mouse. The covered CDR3 bases are TGTGCCAGCGGTGATGCCCCCGGGACAGGGATTGAACAGTAC. Protein product: CASGDAPGTGIEQY. The CDR3 reads in full as CASGDAPGTGIEQYF. V usage is TRBV13-2 and J usage is TRBJ2-7; 9 bases align to TRBD1. The read is 1 residue too short to cover the CDR3 end, so that end is filled in from the germline J gene. Trimming removed 0 bases from V and 6 bases from J; junction bases left unmatched: 7. CDR3 length: 15 residues. The germline CDR1 and CDR2 sequences are NNHNN and SYGAGS (reference sequence).

With respect to this clone: Gene names and germline match the mouse. The CDR3 end lies 1 residue beyond the end of the read and is filled in from the germline J gene. The chain employs TRBV3 and TRBJ1-1; TRBD1 matches 7 bases. This CDR3 region has 13 residues. With V trimmed by 1 base and J by 10 bases, 6 bases remained unmatched. Germline V CDR1 and CDR2: SNHLY, FYNGKV (reference sequence). CDR3 bases read: TGTGCCAGCAGCTTAGAGAGGGGGCGCGGAGTCTTC. This sequence encodes CASSLERGRGVF. The CDR3 as a whole reads CASSLERGRGVFF.

This clone counts as hyperexpanded (1% or more). Mouse gene names apply. The read ends 1 residue shy of where the CDR3 ends; the end is completed using the germline J gene. The rearrangement links TRBV30 to TRBJ2-7, with D possibly matching TRBD1 (5 bases). The germline V and J ends were trimmed by 1 base and 4 bases, with 8 bases remaining between them. The CDR3 sequence is 12 residues long. Germline V gene lookup returns CDR1 SQVVS and CDR2 ANEGSEA. The part of the CDR3 DNA that was read is TGTAGTTCTAGAGGCGGACAATATGAACAGTAC. Translated, it gives CSSRGGQYEQY. The CDR3 as a whole reads CSSRGGQYEQYF.

This clone was counted a few times. The germline and genes are mouse ones. The read finishes 1 residue shy of the CDR3 end, and the germline J gene is used to complete it. The chain joins TRBV26 to TRBJ1-4; tentatively, D is TRBD1 (5 bases). The V and J ends lost 0 bases and 1 base respectively, with 6 bases between them. The germline gives CDR1 KGHPV, CDR2 FQNQEV (reference sequence). The CDR3 runs 15 residues. Incomplete CDR3 DNA: TGTGCCAGCAGTCTGTCAGGACATTCCAACGAAAGATTATTT. This codes for CASSLSGHSNERLF. The complete CDR3 protein is CASSLSGHSNERLFF.